This entry is about one T cell receptor beta chain. This specimen belongs to a study of OX40 agonist ivuxolimab in advanced cancers. V gave up 0 bases and J gave up 7 bases, with 13 bases separating them. The CDR3 covers 13 residues. Germline V gene data show CDR1 as GTSNPN and CDR2 as SVGIG (reference sequence). Some clones are missing from TCRdb's copy, which holds only in-frame ones; the method was immunoSEQ multiplex PCR. The sample consists of about 110,000 clones, less than 95% of them appearing once. This material consisted of CD4+ or CD8+ T cells sorted from blood, taken in a trial of the OX40 agonist ivuxolimab. V gene TRBV30 combines with J gene TRBJ2-7; D unclear. This sequence originates from an adult with an advanced solid tumor such as melanoma, head and neck, liver or kidney cancer. The CDR3 is CAWSVSPEKEQYF. The CDR3 coding sequence is TGTGCCTGGAGTGTGTCCCCCGAGAAAGAGCAGTACTTC.